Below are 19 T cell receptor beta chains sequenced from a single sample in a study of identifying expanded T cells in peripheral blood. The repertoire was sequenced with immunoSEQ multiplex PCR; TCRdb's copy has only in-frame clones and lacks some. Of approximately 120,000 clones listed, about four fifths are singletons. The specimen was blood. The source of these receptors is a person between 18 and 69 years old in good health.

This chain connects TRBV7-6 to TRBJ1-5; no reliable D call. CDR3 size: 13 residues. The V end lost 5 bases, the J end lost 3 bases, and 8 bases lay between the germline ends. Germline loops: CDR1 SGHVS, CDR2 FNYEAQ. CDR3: CASSQDYNQPQHF. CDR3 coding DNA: TGTGCCAGCAGCCAAGACTACAATCAGCCCCAGCATTTT. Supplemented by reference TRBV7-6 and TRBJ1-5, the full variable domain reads GAGVSQSPRYKVTKRGQDVALRCDPISGHVSLYWYRQALGQGPEFLTYFNYEAQQDKSGLPNDRFSAERPEGSISTLTIQRTEQRDSAMYRCASSQDYNQPQHFGDGTRLSIL.

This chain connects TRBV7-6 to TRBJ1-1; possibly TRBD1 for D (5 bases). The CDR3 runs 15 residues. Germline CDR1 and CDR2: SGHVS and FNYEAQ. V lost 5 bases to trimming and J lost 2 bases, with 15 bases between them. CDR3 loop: CASSPRGALNTEAFF. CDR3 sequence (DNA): TGTGCCAGCAGCCCCCGTGGGGCTCTTAACACTGAAGCTTTCTTT.

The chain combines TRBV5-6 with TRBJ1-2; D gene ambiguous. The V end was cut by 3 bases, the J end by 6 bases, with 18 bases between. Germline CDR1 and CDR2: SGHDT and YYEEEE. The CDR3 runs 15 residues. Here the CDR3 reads CASSSPGQRRDGYTF. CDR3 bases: TGTGCCAGCAGCTCACCGGGCCAAAGACGGGATGGCTACACCTTC.

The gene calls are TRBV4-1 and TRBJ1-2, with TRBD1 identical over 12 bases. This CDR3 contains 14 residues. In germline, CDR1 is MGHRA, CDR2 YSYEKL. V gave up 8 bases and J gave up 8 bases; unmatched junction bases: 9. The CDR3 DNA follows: TGCGCCAGCGGAGGGGGGACAGGGGGCCGGGGCTACACCTTC. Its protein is CASGGGTGGRGYTF.

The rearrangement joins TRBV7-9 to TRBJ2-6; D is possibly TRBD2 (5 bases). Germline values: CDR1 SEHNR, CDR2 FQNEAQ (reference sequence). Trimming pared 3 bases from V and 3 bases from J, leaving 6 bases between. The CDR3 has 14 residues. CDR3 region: CASSFGVGANVLTF. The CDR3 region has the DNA TGTGCCAGCAGCTTCGGGGTTGGGGCCAACGTCCTGACTTTC.

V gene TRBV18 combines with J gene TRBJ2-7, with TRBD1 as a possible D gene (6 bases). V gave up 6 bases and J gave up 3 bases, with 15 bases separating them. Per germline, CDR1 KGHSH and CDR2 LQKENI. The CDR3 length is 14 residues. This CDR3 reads CASSQTGQVYEQYF. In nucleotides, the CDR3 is TGTGCCAGCTCTCAGACGGGACAAGTCTACGAGCAGTACTTC.

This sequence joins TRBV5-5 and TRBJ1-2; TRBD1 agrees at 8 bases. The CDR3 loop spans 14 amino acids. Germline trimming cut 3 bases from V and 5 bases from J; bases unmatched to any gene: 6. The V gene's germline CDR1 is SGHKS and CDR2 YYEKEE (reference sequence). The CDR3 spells CASSSQGGEYGYTF. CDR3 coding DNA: TGTGCCAGCAGCTCACAGGGGGGAGAATATGGCTACACCTTC.

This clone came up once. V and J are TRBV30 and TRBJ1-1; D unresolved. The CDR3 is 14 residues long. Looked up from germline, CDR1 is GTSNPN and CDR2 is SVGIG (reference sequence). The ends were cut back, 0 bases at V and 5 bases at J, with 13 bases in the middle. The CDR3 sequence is CAWSVLLGRTEAFF. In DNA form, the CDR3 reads TGTGCCTGGAGTGTACTGTTAGGGAGGACTGAAGCTTTCTTT. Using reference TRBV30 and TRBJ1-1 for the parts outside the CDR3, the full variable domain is SQTIHQWPATLVQPVGSPLSLECTVEGTSNPNLYWYRQAAGRGLQLLFYSVGIGQISSEVPQNLSASRPQDRQFILSSKKLLLSDSGFYLCAWSVLLGRTEAFFGQGTRLTVV.

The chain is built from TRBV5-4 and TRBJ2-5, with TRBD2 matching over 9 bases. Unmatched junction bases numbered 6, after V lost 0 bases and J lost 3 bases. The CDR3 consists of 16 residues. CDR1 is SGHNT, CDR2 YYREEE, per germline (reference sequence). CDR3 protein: CASSLDAGGLKETQYF. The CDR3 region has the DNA TGTGCCAGCAGCTTGGACGCGGGGGGGTTGAAAGAGACCCAGTACTTC. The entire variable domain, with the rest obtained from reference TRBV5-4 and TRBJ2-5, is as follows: ETGVTQSPTHLIKTRGQQVTLRCSSQSGHNTVSWYQQALGQGPQFIFQYYREEENGRGNFPPRFSGLQFPNYSSELNVNALELDDSALYLCASSLDAGGLKETQYFGPGTRLLVL.

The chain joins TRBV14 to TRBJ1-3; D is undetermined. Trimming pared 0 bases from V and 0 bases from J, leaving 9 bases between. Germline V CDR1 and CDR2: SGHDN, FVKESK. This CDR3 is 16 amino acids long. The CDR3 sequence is CASSQEFRLSGNTIYF. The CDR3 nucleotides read TGTGCCAGCAGCCAAGAGTTTCGGCTCTCTGGAAACACCATATATTTT.

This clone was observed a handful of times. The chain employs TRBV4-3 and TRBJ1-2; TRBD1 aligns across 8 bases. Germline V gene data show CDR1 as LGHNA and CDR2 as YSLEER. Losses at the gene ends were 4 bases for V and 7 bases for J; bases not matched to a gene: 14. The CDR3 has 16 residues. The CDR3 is CASSPSGAQGDLGYTF. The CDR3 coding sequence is TGCGCCAGCAGCCCCTCAGGGGCACAGGGGGATCTTGGCTACACCTTC.

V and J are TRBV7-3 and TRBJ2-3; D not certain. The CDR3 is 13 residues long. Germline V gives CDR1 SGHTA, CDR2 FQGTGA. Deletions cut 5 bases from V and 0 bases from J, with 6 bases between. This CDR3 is CASSPYSTDTQYF. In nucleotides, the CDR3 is TGTGCCAGCAGCCCTTACAGCACAGATACGCAGTATTTT.

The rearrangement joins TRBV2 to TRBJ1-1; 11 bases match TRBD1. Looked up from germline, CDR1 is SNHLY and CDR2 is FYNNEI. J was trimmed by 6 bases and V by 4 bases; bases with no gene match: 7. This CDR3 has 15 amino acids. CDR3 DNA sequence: TGTGCCAGCAGTGTTGAGGGACAGGGGGTGCCTGAAGCTTTCTTT. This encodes CASSVEGQGVPEAFF.

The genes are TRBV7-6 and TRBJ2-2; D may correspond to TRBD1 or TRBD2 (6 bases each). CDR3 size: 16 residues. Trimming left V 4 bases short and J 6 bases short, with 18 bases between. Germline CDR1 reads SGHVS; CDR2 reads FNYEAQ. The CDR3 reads CASSSEGGTTAGELFF. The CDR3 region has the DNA TGTGCCAGCAGCTCGGAAGGGGGGACAACGGCCGGGGAGCTGTTTTTT.

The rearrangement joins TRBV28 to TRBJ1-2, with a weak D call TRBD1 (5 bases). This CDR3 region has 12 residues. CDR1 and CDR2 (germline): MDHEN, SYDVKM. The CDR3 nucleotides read TGTTTGACCGGGACGGCAAACTATGGCTACACCTTC. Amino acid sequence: CLTGTANYGYTF.

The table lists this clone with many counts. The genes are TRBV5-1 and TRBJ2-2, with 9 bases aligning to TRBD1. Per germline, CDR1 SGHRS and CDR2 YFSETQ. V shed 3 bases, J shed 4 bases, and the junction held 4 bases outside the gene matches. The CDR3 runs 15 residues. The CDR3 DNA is TGCGCCAGCAGCTACCGGACAGGGGTCACCGGGGAGCTGTTTTTT. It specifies CASSYRTGVTGELFF.

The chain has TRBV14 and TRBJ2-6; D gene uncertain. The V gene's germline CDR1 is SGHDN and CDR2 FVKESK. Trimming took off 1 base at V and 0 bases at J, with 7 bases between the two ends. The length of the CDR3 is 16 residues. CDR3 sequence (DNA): TGTGCCAGCAGCCAAGGCGGATACTCTGGGGCCAACGTCCTGACTTTC. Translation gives CASSQGGYSGANVLTF.

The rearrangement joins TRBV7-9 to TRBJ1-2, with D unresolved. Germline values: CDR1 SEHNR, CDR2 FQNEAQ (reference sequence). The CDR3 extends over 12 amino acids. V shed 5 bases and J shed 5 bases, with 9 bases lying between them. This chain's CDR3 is CASSPEGYGYTF. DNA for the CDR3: TGTGCCAGCAGCCCAGAGGGATATGGCTACACCTTC.

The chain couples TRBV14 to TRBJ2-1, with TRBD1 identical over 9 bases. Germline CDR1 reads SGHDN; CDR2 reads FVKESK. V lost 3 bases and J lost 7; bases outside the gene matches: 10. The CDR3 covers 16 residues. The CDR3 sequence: CASSQRDRAIGNEQFF. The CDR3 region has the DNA TGTGCCAGCAGCCAGCGGGACAGGGCTATCGGGAATGAGCAGTTCTTC.